A selection of T cell receptor beta chains follows, all from one sample in a study of PD-1 blockade in classical Hodgkin lymphoma. Profiling relied on immunoSEQ multiplex PCR, and the TCRdb table lists in-frame clones only, not all of them. The repertoire consists of 30,000 to 50,000 clones, with around 80% occurring once and the leading ten covering 9.5% to 13%. Sample: peripheral blood mononuclear cells (PBMCs), taken at baseline. Every receptor here comes from a human donor with classical Hodgkin lymphoma. CDR3s include the opening cysteine and the closing phenylalanine or tryptophan.

V	J	CDR3
TRBV11-2	TRBJ1-1	CASSSPGTDVGTEAFF
TRBV11-3	TRBJ2-2	CASSPPYRDSGELFF
TRBV5-4	TRBJ2-1	CASSPGLAGGSGDEQFF
TRBV30	TRBJ2-2	CAWRYSVPGDTGELFF
TRBV27	TRBJ1-1	CASSLRGAYTEAFF
TRBV5-6	TRBJ1-2	CASSSPGLRGYTF
TRBV7-7	TRBJ2-5	CASSFLPGSQETQYF
TRBV19	TRBJ1-5	CASIPGWGGNQPQHF
TRBV6-9	TRBJ2-7	CASSYTPLTEAYEQYF
TRBV9	TRBJ2-3	CASSVWGTSGISDTQYF
TRBV28	TRBJ2-6	CASSSSGAPSGANVLTF
TRBV15	TRBJ2-5	CATSRDGETQYF
TRBV5-6	TRBJ2-1	CASSLPAVAGRRNEQFF
TRBV5-6	TRBJ2-1	CASSTGLAGVKEQFF
TRBV5-6	TRBJ2-2	CASSLYGLADRSGELFF
TRBV30	TRBJ1-1	CAWSEQMNTEAFF
TRBV9	TRBJ1-5	CASSPSGALGQPQHF
TRBV23-1	TRBJ1-6	CASSQVVGPSYNSPLHF
TRBV10-3	TRBJ2-5	CAIGTNPGTSGSPSIQETQYF
TRBV11-3	TRBJ1-1	CAGSDGKNTEAFF
TRBV6-1	TRBJ2-7	CASSEAAGGYEQYF
TRBV28	TRBJ1-1	CASSQSGTGFEAFF